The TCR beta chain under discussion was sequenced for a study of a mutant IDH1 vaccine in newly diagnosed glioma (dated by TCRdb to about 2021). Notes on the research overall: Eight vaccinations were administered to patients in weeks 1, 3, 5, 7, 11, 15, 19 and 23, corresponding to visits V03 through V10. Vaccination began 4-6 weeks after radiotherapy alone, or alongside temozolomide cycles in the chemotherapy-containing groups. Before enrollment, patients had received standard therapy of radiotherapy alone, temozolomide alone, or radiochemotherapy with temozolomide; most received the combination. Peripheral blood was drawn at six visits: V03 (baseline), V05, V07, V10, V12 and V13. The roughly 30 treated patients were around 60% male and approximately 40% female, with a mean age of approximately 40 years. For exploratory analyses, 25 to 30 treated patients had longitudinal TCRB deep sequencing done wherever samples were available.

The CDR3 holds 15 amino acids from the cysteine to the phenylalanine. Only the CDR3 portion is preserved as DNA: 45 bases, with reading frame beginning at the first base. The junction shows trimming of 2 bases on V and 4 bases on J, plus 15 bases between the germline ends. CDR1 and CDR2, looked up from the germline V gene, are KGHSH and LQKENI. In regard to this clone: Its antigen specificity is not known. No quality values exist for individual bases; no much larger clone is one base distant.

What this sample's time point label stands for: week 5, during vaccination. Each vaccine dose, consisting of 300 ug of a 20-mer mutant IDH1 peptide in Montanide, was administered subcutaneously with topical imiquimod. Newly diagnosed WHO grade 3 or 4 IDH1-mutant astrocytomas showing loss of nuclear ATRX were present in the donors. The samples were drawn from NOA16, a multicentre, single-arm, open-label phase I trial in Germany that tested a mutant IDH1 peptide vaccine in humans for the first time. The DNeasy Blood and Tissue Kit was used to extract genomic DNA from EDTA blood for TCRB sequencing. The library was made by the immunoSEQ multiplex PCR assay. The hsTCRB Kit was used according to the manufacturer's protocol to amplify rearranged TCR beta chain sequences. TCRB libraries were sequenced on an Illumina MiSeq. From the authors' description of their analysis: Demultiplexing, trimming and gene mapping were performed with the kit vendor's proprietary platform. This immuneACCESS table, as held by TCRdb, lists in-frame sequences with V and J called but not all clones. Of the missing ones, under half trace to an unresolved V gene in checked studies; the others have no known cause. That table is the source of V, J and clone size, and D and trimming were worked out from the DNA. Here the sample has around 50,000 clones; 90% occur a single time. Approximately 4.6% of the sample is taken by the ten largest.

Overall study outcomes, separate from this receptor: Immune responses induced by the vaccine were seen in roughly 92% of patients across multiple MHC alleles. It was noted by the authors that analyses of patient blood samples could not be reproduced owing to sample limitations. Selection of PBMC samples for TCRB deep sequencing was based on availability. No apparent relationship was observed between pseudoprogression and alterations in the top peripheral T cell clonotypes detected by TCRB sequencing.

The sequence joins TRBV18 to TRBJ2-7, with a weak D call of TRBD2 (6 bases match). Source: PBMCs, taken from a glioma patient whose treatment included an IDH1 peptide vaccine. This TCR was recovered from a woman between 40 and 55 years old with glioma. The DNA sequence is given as TGTGCCAGCTCACCAAAGGACCGGGGGAAGTACGAGCAGTACTTC. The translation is CASSPKDRGKYEQYF.